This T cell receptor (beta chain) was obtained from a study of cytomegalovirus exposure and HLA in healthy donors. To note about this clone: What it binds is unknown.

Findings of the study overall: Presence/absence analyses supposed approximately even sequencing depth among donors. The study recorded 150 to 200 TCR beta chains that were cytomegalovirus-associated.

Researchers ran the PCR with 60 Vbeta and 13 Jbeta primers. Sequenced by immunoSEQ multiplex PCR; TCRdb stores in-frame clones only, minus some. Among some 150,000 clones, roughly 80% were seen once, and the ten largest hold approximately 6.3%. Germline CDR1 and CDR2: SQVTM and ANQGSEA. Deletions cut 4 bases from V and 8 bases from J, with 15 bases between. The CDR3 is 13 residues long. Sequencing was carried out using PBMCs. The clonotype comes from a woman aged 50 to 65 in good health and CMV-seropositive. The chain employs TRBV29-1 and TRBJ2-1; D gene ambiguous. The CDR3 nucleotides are TGCAGCGTTGTACCAGTTCTTTTTGATGAGCAGTTCTTC. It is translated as CSVVPVLFDEQFF.